These 3 T cell receptor beta chains share one sample of origin, sequenced in a study of CD8 T cells in ankylosing spondylitis. Via MiXCR, TCRdb re-called the 5' RACE reads, giving one row per CDR3 protein. The sample contains around 330,000 distinct CDR3 sequences, 11% of which appear only once. The material sequenced was blood, either unsorted or a sorted T cell fraction (not recorded which). These receptors originate from a female donor with ankylosing spondylitis or in good health (not recorded which).

This clonotype was counted ten times or more. The chain employs TRBV20-1 and TRBJ1-1; D perhaps matches TRBD1 (6 bases). Germline assignment: CDR1 DFQATT and CDR2 SNEGSKA (reference sequence). The V end was cut by 7 bases, the J end by 1 base, with 13 bases between. The CDR3 contains 13 residues. The CDR3 DNA reads TGCAGTGGGTCCACAGGGTCGAACACTGAAGCTTTCTTT. This gives the protein CSGSTGSNTEAFF.

Many counts were recorded for this clonotype. Mismatch with germline at one junction end may stem from a read error. The J gene is TRBJ2-3, the V gene TRBV6-5; no firm D call. The CDR3 consists of 14 residues. Germline CDR1 is MNHEY and CDR2 is SVGAGI. In nucleotides, the CDR3 is TGTGCCAGCAGTTCCGGGCTTAGCAGAGATACGCAGTATTTT. As protein: CASSSGLSRDTQYF.

This clonotype has only a few counts. The CDR3 loop reads CSVSDRNTEAFF. CDR3 DNA: TGCAGCGTTTCGGACAGGAACACTGAAGCTTTCTTT. The chain joins TRBV29-1 to TRBJ1-1, with D possibly TRBD1 on 6 matching bases. The CDR3 runs 12 residues. With 5 bases removed from V and 1 base from J, the gap between germline ends came to 8 bases. From germline, CDR1 is SQVTM and CDR2 ANQGSEA.